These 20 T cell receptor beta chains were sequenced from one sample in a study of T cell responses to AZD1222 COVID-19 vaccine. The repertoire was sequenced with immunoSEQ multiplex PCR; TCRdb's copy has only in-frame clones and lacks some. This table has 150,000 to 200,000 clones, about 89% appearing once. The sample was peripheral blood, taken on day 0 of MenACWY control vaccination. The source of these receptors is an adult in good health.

In DNA form, the CDR3 reads TGTGCCAGCAGCCGCGAAATAAGCACCGGGGAGCTGTTTTTT. Translating it yields CASSREISTGELFF. The chain employs TRBV6-2 or TRBV6-3 and TRBJ2-2; D not resolved. The V end was cut by 6 bases, the J end by 4 bases, with 12 bases between. The CDR3 has 14 amino acids. CDR1 is MNHEY and CDR2 is SVGEGT in the germline V gene.

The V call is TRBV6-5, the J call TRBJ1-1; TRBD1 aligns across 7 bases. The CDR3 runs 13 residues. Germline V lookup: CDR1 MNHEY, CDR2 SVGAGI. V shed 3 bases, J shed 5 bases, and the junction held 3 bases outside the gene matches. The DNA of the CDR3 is TGTGCCAGCAGTTATCAACAGGGGACTGAAGCTTTCTTT. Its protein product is CASSYQQGTEAFF.

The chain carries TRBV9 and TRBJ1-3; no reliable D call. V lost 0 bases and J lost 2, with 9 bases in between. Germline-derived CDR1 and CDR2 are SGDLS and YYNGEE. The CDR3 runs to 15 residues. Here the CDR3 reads CASSVEGGPGNTIYF. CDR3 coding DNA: TGTGCCAGCAGCGTAGAAGGAGGGCCTGGAAACACCATATATTTT.

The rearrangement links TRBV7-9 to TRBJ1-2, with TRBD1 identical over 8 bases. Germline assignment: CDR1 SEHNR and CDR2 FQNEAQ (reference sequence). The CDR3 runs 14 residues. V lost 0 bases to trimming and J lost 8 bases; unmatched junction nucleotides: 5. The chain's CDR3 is CASSLAQGAVGYTF. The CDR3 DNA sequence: TGTGCCAGCAGCTTAGCTCAGGGGGCGGTAGGCTACACCTTC. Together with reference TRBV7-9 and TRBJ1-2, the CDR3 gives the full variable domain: DTGVSQNPRHKITKRGQNVTFRCDPISEHNRLYWYRQTLGQGPEFLTYFQNEAQLEKSRLLSDRFSAERPKGSFSTLEIQRTEQGDSAMYLCASSLAQGAVGYTFGSGTRLTVV.

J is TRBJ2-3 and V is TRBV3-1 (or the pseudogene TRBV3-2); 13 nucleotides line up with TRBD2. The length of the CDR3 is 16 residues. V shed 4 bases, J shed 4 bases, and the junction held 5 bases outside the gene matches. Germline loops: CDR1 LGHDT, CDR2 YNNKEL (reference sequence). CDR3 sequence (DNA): TGTGCCAGCAGCCTCCGACTAGCGGGAGGCGCAGATACGCAGTATTTT. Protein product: CASSLRLAGGADTQYF.

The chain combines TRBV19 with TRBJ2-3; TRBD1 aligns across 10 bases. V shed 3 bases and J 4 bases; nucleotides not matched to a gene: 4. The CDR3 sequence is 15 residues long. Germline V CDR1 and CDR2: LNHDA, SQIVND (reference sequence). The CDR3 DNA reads TGTGCCAGTAGTATCGGGACAGGGGTGGCAGATACGCAGTATTTT. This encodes CASSIGTGVADTQYF.

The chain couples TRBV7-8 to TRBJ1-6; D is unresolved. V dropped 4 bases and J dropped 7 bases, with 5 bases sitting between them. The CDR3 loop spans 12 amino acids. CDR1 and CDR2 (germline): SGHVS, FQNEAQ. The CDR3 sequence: CASSSDNSPLHF. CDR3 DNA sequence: TGTGCCAGCAGCTCGGACAATTCACCCCTCCACTTT.

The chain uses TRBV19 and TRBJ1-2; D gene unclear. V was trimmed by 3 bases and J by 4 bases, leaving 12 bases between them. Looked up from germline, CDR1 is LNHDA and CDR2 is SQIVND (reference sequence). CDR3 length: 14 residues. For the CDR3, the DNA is TGTGCCAGTAGTATCTCGGCAACCGGCTATGGCTACACCTTC. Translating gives CASSISATGYGYTF.

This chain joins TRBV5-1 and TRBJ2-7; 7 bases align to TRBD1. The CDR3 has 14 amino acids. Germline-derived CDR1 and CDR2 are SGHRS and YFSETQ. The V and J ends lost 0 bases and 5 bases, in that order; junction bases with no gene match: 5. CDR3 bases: TGCGCCAGCAGCTTGGGAGGGGGCGCGGACGAGCAGTACTTC. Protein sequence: CASSLGGGADEQYF. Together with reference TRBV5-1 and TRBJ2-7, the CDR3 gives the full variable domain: KAGVTQTPRYLIKTRGQQVTLSCSPISGHRSVSWYQQTPGQGLQFLFEYFSETQRNKGNFPGRFSGRQFSNSRSEMNVSTLELGDSALYLCASSLGGGADEQYFGPGTRLTVT.

The CDR3 protein is CASSWTGGHEQYF. The CDR3 coding sequence is TGTGCCAGCAGCTGGACAGGAGGCCACGAGCAGTACTTC. V usage is TRBV6-2 or TRBV6-3 and J usage is TRBJ2-7; 7 bases align to TRBD1. After removal of 6 bases from V and 5 bases from J, the junction contained 7 bases not matched to a gene. The germline CDR1 and CDR2 sequences are MNHEY and SVGEGT. The CDR3 totals 13 residues.

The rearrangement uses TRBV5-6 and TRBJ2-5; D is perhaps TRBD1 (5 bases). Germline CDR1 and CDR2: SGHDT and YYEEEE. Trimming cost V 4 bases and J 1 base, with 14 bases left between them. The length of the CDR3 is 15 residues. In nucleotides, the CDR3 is TGTGCCAGCAGCGGACAAAGTTCAGCCCAAGAGACCCAGTACTTC. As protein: CASSGQSSAQETQYF. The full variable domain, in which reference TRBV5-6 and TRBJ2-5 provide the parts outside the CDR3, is DAGVTQSPTHLIKTRGQQVTLRCSPKSGHDTVSWYQQALGQGPQFIFQYYEEEERQRGNFPDRFSGHQFPNYSSELNVNALLLGDSALYLCASSGQSSAQETQYFGPGTRLLVL.

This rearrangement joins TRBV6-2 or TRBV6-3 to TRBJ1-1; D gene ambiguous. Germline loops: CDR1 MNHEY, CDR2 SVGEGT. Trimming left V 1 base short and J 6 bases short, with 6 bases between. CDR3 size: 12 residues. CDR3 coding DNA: TGTGCCAGCAGTTACTACGGGGCTGAAGCTTTCTTT. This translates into CASSYYGAEAFF.

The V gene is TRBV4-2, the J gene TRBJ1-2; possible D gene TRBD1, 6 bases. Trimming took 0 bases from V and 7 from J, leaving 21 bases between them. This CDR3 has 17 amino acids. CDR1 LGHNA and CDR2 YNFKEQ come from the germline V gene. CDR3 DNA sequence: TGTGCCAGCAGCCAAGAGGGGGACGGGGGCCTACAGGGTGGCTACACCTTC. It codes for CASSQEGDGGLQGGYTF.

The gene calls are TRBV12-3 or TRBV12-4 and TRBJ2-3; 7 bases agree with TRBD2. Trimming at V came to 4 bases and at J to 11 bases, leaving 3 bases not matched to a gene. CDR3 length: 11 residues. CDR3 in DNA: TGTGCCAGCAGTTCGGGACTACAGCAGTATTTT. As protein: CASSSGLQQYF.

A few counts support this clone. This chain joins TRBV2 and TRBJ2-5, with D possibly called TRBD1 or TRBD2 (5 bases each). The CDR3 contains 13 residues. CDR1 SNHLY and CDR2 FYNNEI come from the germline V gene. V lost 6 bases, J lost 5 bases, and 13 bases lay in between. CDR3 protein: CASRLQGGETQYF. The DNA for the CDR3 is TGTGCCAGCAGGTTGCAGGGCGGGGAGACCCAGTACTTC.

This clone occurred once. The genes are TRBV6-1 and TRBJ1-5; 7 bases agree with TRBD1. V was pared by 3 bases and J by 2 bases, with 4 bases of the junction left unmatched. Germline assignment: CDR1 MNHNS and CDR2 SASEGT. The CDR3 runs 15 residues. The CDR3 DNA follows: TGTGCCAGCAGTGACAGGGGGAATGGCAATCAGCCCCAGCATTTT. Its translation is CASSDRGNGNQPQHF.

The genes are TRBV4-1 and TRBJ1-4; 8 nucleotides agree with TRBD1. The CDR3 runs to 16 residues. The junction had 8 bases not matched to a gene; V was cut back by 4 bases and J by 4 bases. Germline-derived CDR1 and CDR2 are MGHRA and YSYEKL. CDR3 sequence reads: CASSLRQGLSNEKLFF. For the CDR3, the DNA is TGCGCCAGCAGCCTCCGACAGGGGTTAAGTAATGAAAAACTGTTTTTT.

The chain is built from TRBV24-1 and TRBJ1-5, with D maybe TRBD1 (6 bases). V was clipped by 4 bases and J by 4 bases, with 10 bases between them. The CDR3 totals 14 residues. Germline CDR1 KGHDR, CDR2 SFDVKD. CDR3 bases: TGTGCCACCAGTGACGGGACACTTAATCAGCCCCAGCATTTT. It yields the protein CATSDGTLNQPQHF.

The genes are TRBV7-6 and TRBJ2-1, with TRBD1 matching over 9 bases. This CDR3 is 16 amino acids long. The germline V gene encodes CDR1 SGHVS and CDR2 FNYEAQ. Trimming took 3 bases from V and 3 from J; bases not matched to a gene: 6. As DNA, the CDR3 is TGTGCCAGCAGCTTCCTGGGACAGGGTCTCTACAATGAGCAGTTCTTC. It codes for CASSFLGQGLYNEQFF.

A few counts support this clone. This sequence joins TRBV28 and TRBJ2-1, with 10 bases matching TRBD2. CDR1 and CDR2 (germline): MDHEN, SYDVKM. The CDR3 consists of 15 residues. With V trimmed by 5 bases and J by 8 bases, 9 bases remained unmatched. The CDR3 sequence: CASSPSGRRIDEQFF. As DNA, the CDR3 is TGTGCCAGCAGTCCTAGCGGGAGAAGGATCGATGAGCAGTTCTTC.